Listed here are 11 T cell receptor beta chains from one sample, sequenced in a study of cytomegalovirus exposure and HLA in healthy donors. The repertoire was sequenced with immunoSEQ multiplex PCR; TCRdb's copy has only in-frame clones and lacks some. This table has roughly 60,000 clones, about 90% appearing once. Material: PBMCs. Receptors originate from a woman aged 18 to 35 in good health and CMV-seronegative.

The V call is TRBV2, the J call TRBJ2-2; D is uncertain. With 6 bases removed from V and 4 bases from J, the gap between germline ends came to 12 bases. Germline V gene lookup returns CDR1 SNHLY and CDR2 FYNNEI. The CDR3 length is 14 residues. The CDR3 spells CASRFVVATGELFF. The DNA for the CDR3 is TGTGCCAGCAGGTTCGTTGTGGCCACCGGGGAGCTGTTTTTT.

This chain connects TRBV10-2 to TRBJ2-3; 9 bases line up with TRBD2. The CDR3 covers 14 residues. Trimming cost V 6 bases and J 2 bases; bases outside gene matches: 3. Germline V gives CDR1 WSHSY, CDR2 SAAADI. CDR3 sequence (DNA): TGCGCCAGCAGGTTAGCGGGGGACACAGATACGCAGTATTTT. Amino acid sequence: CASRLAGDTDTQYF.

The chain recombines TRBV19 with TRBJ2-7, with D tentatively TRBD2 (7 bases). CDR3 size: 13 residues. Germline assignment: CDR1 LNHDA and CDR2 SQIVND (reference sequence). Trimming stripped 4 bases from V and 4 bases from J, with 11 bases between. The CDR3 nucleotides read TGTGCCAGTAGTAGCGGGGGCAAGTACGAGCAGTACTTC. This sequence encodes CASSSGGKYEQYF.

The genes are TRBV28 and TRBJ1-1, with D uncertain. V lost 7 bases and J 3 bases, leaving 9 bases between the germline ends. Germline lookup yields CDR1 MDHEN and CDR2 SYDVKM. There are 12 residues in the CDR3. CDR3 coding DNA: TGTGCCAGCACTAGTATTGACACTGAAGCTTTCTTT. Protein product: CASTSIDTEAFF.

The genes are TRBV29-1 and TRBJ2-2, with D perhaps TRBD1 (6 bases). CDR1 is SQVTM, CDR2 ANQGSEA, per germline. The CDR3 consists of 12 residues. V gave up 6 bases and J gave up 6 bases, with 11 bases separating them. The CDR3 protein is CSVSRGAGELFF. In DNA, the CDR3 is TGCAGCGTCTCCAGGGGAGCCGGGGAGCTGTTTTTT.

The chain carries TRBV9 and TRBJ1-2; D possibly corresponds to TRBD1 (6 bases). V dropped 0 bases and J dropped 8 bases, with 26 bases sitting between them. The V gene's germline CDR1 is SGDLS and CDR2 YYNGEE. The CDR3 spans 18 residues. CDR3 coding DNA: TGTGCCAGCAGCGTAGCTCACGGTGGTGGACAGTCGACTTCAGGCTACACCTTC. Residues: CASSVAHGGGQSTSGYTF.

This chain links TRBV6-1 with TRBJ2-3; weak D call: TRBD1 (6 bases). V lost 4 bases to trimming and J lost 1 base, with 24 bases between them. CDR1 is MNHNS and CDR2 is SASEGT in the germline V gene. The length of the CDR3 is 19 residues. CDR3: CASSAILSYRVRGTDTQYF. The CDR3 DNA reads TGTGCCAGCAGTGCCATCCTATCGTACAGGGTCCGGGGCACAGATACGCAGTATTTT.

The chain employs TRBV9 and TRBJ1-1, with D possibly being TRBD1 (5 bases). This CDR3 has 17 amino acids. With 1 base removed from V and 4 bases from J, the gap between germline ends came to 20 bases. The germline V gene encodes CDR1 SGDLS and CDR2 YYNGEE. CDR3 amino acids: CASSVSGSGGGSTEAFF. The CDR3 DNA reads TGTGCCAGCAGCGTATCAGGTTCGGGGGGAGGGAGCACTGAAGCTTTCTTT.

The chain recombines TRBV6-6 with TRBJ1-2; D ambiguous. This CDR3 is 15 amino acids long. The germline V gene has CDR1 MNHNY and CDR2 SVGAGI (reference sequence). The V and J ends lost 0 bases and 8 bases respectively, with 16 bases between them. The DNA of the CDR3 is TGTGCCAGCAGTTACTCTATCAGGAATTGGTCGGGCTACACCTTC. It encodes CASSYSIRNWSGYTF.

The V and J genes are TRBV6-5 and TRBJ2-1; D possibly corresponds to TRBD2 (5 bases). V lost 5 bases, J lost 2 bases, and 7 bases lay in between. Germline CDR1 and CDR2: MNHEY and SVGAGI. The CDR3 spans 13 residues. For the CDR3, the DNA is TGTGCCAGCAGTCCCGGGACCTACAATGAGCAGTTCTTC. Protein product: CASSPGTYNEQFF.

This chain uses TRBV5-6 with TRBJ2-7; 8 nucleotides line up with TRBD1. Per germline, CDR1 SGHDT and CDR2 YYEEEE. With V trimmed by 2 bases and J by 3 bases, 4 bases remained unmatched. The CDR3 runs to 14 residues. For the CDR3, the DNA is TGTGCCAGCAGCTTCGGACAGGGACACTACGAGCAGTACTTC. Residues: CASSFGQGHYEQYF.